This T cell receptor (beta chain) was sequenced for a study of cytomegalovirus exposure and HLA in healthy donors. The CDR3 sequence is 15 residues long. The germline V gene has CDR1 MNHEY and CDR2 SVGAGI. V shed 5 bases, J shed 11 bases, and the junction held 17 bases outside the gene matches. General study results and limits: Reported findings show TCR beta sequences accurately forecast HLA-A and HLA-B alleles in most subjects. Later, TCR association rates were found to vary by HLA locus, highest for DRB1 and lowest for HLA-C.

All donors participated as healthy donors of bone marrow. Nominally healthy donors provided the samples, though records likely missed some immune exposures. Turning to this clone: Antigen unknown.

The PCR was carried out with 60 Vbeta primers and 13 Jbeta primers. Measured with immunoSEQ multiplex PCR; TCRdb has only the in-frame clones, and not every one. The table lists about 170,000 clones, roughly 85% of them singletons. The sequenced sample was PBMCs. The sequence was collected from a man aged 18 to 35 in good health and CMV-seropositive. This chain uses TRBV6-5 with TRBJ2-5, with 7 bases fitting TRBD2. CDR3 coding DNA: TGTGCCAGCAGTGCTCGCGGGGGACTACGTGGGGAGCAGTACTTC. Protein product: CASSARGGLRGEQYF.